This paragraph reports one TCR beta chain. This sample was included in a study of shared clonotypes between healthy human individuals. CD45RO-negative CD8 cells positively selected for CCR7 made up the naive population, which excluded terminally differentiated effector memory CD45RA+ cells. CDR1 is SGHDT and CDR2 is YYEEEE in the germline V gene. The CDR3 consists of 14 residues. Germline trimming cut 2 bases from V and 7 bases from J; bases unmatched to any gene: 2. In the original analysis: ImmunoSEQ supplied junction-only sequences lacking quality scores, so filtering was different. Method: immunoSEQ multiplex PCR; TCRdb's copy keeps in-frame clones and lacks some. V and J calls and clone size are as listed in that table; D and trimming were resolved from the DNA. The sample includes about 800,000 clones, about 97% of them seen just once.

The sequence was obtained from a man aged 25 to 40 in good health. This chain joins TRBV5-6 and TRBJ2-1; 11 bases map to TRBD2. The sequencing input was naive CD8+ T cells sorted from blood. The CDR3 DNA follows: TGTGCCAGCAGCTTATCTAGCGGGAGGAATGAGCAGTTCTTC. Its protein is CASSLSSGRNEQFF.